Listed below are T cell receptor beta chains from one sample, sequenced in a study of PD-1 blockade in classical Hodgkin lymphoma. The data were produced by immunoSEQ multiplex PCR, yet TCRdb's version contains in-frame clones alone and is incomplete. The data show roughly 14,000 clones, with about 86% seen just once and under 6% held by the top ten. Sample: peripheral blood mononuclear cells (PBMCs), taken at baseline. The receptors originated from a human donor with classical Hodgkin lymphoma. Both conserved end residues are part of each CDR3. D genes are given only for firm matches. The listing skips clone size in some rows; elsewhere it reads once, few, many or a size class.

TRBJ1-5 | TRBV28 | TRBD1 | - | TGTGCCAGCAGTTTCTTGGGTCCCGGGACAGTCAGGCCCCAGCATTTT | CASSFLGPGTVRPQHF
TRBJ2-1 | TRBV9 | - | few | TGTGCCAGCAGCGTCGAGTGGCCAAACACCAATGAGCAGTTCTTC | CASSVEWPNTNEQFF
TRBJ1-5 | TRBV30 | - | - | TGTGCCTGGGGGGGCAGGGTCAATCAGCCCCAGCATTTT | CAWGGRVNQPQHF
TRBJ2-7 | TRBV6-6 | - | - | TGTGCCAGCAGTTTTTCTTTAGGGCCCTCCGTCCACGAGCAGTACTTC | CASSFSLGPSVHEQYF
TRBJ1-2 | TRBV5-6 | - | - | TGTGCCAGCAGCTTGGGGAGTGCCTATGGCTACACCTTC | CASSLGSAYGYTF
TRBJ2-7 | TRBV19 | - | - | TGTGCCAGTATAGGGGATTCCTACGAGCAGTACTTC | CASIGDSYEQYF
TRBJ1-2 | TRBV28 | TRBD1 | once | TGTGCCAGCAGCCCGCCGGAGACAGGGGCAATGCGGGGCTACACCTTC | CASSPPETGAMRGYTF
TRBJ2-7 | TRBV10-2 | - | - | TGCGCCAGTCAGGGGCGGGAAAGGCTCTACGAGCAGTACTTC | CASQGRERLYEQYF
TRBJ1-1 | TRBV19 | - | - | TGTGCCAGTAGTATCTCTATACGGGCTTTCTTT | CASSISIRAFF
TRBJ1-2 | TRBV29-1 | - | - | TGCAGCGTTGATTCGACAGGCTATGGCTACACCTTC | CSVDSTGYGYTF
TRBJ1-5 | TRBV7-2 | - | once | TGTGCCAGCAGCTTCGGCAATCAGCCCCAGCATTTT | CASSFGNQPQHF
TRBJ1-1 | TRBV4-3 | - | - | TGCGCCAGCAGCCAAGGGTGGGGCCGGAACACTGAAGCTTTCTTT | CASSQGWGRNTEAFF
TRBJ2-7 | TRBV15 | - | - | TGTGCCACCAGCAGAGATAGTGCCTACGAGCAGTACTTC | CATSRDSAYEQYF
TRBJ2-6 | TRBV4-3 | - | - | TGCGCCAGCAGCCAAGGCCGGTTCTCTGGGGCCAACGTCCTGACTTTC | CASSQGRFSGANVLTF
TRBJ2-5 | TRBV5-1 | - | few | TGCGCCAGCAGCTGGGGCGGAGCCCCCCAAGAGACCCAGTACTTC | CASSWGGAPQETQYF
TRBJ2-3 | TRBV9 | TRBD2 | - | TGTGCCAGCAGCTTCGGGGGGACCGGGATAGATACGCAGTATTTT | CASSFGGTGIDTQYF
TRBJ1-1 | TRBV11-3 | TRBD1 | - | TGTGCCAGCAGCTTAGGAGGGGGCATTGAAGCTTTCTTT | CASSLGGGIEAFF
TRBJ2-5 | TRBV5-1 | TRBD1 | - | TGCGCCAGCAGCCGAGGTCCAGGGGGACACCAAGAGACCCAGTACTTC | CASSRGPGGHQETQYF
TRBJ1-2 | TRBV7-9 | - | - | TGTGCCAGCAGCGAATTGGAAGCTAACTATGGCTACACCTTC | CASSELEANYGYTF
TRBJ2-3 | TRBV28 | - | - | TGTGCCAGCAGTTTTGTTGGACCCACAGATACGCAGTATTTT | CASSFVGPTDTQYF
TRBJ1-1 | TRBV6-6 | - | - | TGTGCCAGCTCGGGCGGCCCAGCTGAAGCTTTCTTT | CASSGGPAEAFF
TRBJ2-1 | TRBV27 | TRBD2 | - | TGTGCCAGCTCTTCCCAGAGTAGCGGGGGGGCGGGGGAGCAGTTCTTC | CASSSQSSGGAGEQFF
TRBJ1-5 | TRBV28 | - | - | TGTGCCAGCAGTTTAATTATGAGCAATCAGCCCCAGCATTTT | CASSLIMSNQPQHF
TRBJ1-1 | TRBV6-5 | - | - | TGTGCCAGCAGTACCGACAGAGAAGCTTTCTTT | CASSTDREAFF
TRBJ2-1 | TRBV27 | TRBD2 | - | TGTGCCAGCAGTCCGGGGACTAGCGGGGGTAATGAGCAGTTCTTC | CASSPGTSGGNEQFF
TRBJ2-3 | TRBV5-4 | - | - | TGTGCCAGCAGGGTGGGGGAGGATACGCAGTATTTT | CASRVGEDTQYF
TRBJ2-7 | TRBV2 | TRBD2 | few | TGTGCCAGCGGCGGGGCTAGCGGTTTCTACGAGCAGTACTTC | CASGGASGFYEQYF
TRBJ2-7 | TRBV7-2 | - | - | TGTGCCAGCAGCTCCGGACGGTTCTACGAGCAGTACTTC | CASSSGRFYEQYF
TRBJ2-7 | TRBV27 | - | - | TGTGCCAGCAGTTTAAAGGGCAGAATCTCCTACGAGCAGTACTTC | CASSLKGRISYEQYF
TRBJ2-7 | TRBV5-1 | TRBD2 | - | TGCGCCAGCTCTTTGACTAGCGGGTACACCTACGAGCAGTACTTC | CASSLTSGYTYEQYF
TRBJ1-2 | TRBV4-2 | - | - | TGTGCCAGCAGCCCGGGGTCGTATGGCTACACCTTC | CASSPGSYGYTF
TRBJ1-1 | TRBV25-1 | TRBD1 | - | TGTGCCAGCACCTTAACCGGGACAGGGGCCACTGAAGCTTTCTTT | CASTLTGTGATEAFF